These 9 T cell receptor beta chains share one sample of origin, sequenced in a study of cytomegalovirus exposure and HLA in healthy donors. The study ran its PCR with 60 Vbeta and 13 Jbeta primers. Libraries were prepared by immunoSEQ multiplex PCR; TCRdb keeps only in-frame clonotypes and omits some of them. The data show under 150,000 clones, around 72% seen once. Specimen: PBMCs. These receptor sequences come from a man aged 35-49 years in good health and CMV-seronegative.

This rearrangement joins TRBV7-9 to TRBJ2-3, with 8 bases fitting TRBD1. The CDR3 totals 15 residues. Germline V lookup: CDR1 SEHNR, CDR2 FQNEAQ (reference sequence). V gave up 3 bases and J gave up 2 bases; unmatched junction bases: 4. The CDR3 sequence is CASSFAGQATDTQYF. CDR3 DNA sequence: TGTGCCAGCAGCTTCGCGGGACAGGCCACAGATACGCAGTATTTT.

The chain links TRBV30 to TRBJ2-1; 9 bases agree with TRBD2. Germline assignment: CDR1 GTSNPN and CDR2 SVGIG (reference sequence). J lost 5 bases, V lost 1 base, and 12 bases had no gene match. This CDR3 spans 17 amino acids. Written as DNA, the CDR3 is TGTGCCTGGAGTGCTGAGGGTCTAGCGGGGTCCCACAATGAGCAGTTCTTC. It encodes CAWSAEGLAGSHNEQFF. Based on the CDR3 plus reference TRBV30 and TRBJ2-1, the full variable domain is SQTIHQWPATLVQPVGSPLSLECTVEGTSNPNLYWYRQAAGRGLQLLFYSVGIGQISSEVPQNLSASRPQDRQFILSSKKLLLSDSGFYLCAWSAEGLAGSHNEQFFGPGTRLTVL.

Here the CDR3 DNA reads TGCGCCAGCAGCCAAGGATGGGGCAGGGGAAACGGGCAGCCCCAGCATTTT. Translation: CASSQGWGRGNGQPQHF. This chain connects TRBV4-1 to TRBJ1-5, with D maybe TRBD1 (6 bases). The CDR3 totals 17 residues. Trimming removed 1 base from V and 7 bases from J, with 20 bases in between. Per germline, CDR1 MGHRA and CDR2 YSYEKL.

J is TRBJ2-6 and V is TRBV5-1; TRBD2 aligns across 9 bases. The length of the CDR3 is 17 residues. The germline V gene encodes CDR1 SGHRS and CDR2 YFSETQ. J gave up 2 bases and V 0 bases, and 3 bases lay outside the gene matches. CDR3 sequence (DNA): TGCGCCAGCAGCTTGGTGTCTAGCGGGACTGGGGCCAACGTCCTGACTTTC. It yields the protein CASSLVSSGTGANVLTF.

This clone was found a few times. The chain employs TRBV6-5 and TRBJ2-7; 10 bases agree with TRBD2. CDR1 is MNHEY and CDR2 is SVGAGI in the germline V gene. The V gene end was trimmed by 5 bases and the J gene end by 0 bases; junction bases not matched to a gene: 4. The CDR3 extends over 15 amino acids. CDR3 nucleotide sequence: TGTGCCAGCAGTCTACTAGCGGGAAGCTCCTACGAGCAGTACTTC. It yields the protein CASSLLAGSSYEQYF.

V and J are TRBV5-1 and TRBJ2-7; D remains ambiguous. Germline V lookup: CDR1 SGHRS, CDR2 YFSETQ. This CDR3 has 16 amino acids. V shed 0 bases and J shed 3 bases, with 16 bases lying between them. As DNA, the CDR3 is TGCGCCAGCAGCTTGGGTCTGGCAGGTTCACGCTACGAGCAGTACTTC. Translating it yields CASSLGLAGSRYEQYF.

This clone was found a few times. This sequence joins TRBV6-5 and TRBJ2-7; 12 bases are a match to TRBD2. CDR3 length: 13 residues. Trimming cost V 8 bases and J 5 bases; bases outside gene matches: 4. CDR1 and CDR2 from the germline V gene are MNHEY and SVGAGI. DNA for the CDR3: TGTGCCAGCCTAGGACTAGCGGGACACGAGCAGTACTTC. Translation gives CASLGLAGHEQYF.

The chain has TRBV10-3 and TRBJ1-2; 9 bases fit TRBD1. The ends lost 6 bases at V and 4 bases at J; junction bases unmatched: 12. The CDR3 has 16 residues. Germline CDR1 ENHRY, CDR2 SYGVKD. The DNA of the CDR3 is TGTGCCATCAGGGGGACAGGGCCCGGCAGGGTCTATGGCTACACCTTC. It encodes CAIRGTGPGRVYGYTF.

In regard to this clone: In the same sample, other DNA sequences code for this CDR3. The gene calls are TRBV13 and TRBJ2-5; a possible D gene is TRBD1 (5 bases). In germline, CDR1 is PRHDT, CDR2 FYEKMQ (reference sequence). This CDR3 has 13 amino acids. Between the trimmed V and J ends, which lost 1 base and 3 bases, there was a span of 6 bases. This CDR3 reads CASSLEQEETQYF. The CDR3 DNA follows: TGTGCCAGCAGCTTAGAACAGGAAGAGACCCAGTACTTC.